Listed here is a single T cell receptor beta chain. Every patient had relapsed following autologous stem cell transplantation, and cohorts differed in brentuximab vedotin exposure. The sample belongs to a study of PD-1 blockade in classical Hodgkin lymphoma. This CDR3 contains 15 residues. J lost 1 base, V lost 5 bases, and 8 bases had no gene match. CDR1 and CDR2 from the germline V gene are SGHDT and YYEEEE. Generated by immunoSEQ multiplex PCR, the TCRdb table keeps only in-frame clones and is missing some. The data contain tens of thousands of clones, around 90% of them singletons. The chain uses TRBV5-6 and TRBJ1-2, with 7 bases lining up with TRBD1. This TCR was recovered from a human donor with classical Hodgkin lymphoma. The source material was peripheral blood mononuclear cells (PBMCs), sampled at baseline. Written as DNA, the CDR3 is TGTGCCAGCAGACACCCTGGGGACAGTAACTATGGCTACACCTTC. Translated, it gives CASRHPGDSNYGYTF.